This T cell receptor (beta chain) was recorded in a study of cytomegalovirus exposure and HLA in healthy donors. As regards this clone: Its target is not known.

Using immunoSEQ multiplex PCR, the repertoire was profiled, and TCRdb retains in-frame clones only, with some absent. The sample comprises 100,000 to 150,000 clones, approximately 95% of which are singletons, and about 1.8% rests with the top ten. General study points: For most TCR sequences rarity was the rule, although some public TCRs occurred in many donors. Three chains linked to CMV were shown in vitro to be specific for CMV antigens. The authors listed 150 to 200 TCR beta chains as cytomegalovirus-associated.

Looked up from germline, CDR1 is MNHNY and CDR2 is SVGAGI (reference sequence). J was trimmed by 5 bases and V by 6 bases; bases with no gene match: 6. The CDR3 contains 13 residues. The donors were in the roughly 130-subject validation cohort; that cohort was separate from the roughly 700-subject first cohort. This TCR was sampled from a man younger than 30 in good health and CMV-seronegative. The genes are TRBV6-6 and TRBJ2-5, with 7 bases that match TRBD2. Sequencing was performed on PBMCs. For the CDR3, the DNA is TGTGCCAGCAGACGGGACGGGGGGGAGACCCAGTACTTC. The encoded protein is CASRRDGGETQYF.